The next 2 T cell receptor beta chains were all read from a single sample in a study of T cells after yellow fever vaccination (dated by TCRdb to about 2019). What this sample's treatment or condition label stands for: live attenuated yellow fever vaccine strain. Libraries were prepared through 5' RACE. This sample was sequenced with an Illumina HiSeq 2500. TCRdb passed the public sequencing reads through fastp at Q25 and MiXCR, retaining productive beta sequences. One record per CDR3 amino acid sequence lists the most common genes and DNA. The sample contains about 550,000 distinct CDR3 sequences, around 21% of them found a single time. The top ten hold more than 13% of the sample. Specimen: PBMCs, collected 15 days after the yellow fever booster vaccination. These receptor sequences come from a man aged 30 to 39 who received the YFV17D yellow fever vaccine.

This chain connects TRBV2 to TRBJ2-7; 13 bases agree with TRBD2. J gave up 7 bases and V 4 bases, and 7 bases lay outside the gene matches. CDR1 is SNHLY, CDR2 FYNNEI, per germline. The CDR3 sequence is 15 residues long. CDR3 sequence: CASSALTSGRSEQYF. The CDR3 DNA is TGTGCCAGCAGTGCCCTGACTAGCGGGAGGTCTGAGCAGTACTTC.

V and J are TRBV15 and TRBJ2-1, with D maybe TRBD2 (6 bases). V lost 0 bases and J lost 2, with 11 bases in between. CDR3 length: 16 amino acids. Germline V gene data show CDR1 as LNHNV and CDR2 as YYDKDF (reference sequence). In nucleotides, the CDR3 is TGTGCCACCAGCAGAGAGGGTAGCGGAACCTACAATGAGCAGTTCTTC. Amino acid sequence: CATSREGSGTYNEQFF.